A single sample gave rise to the 14 T cell receptor beta chains below, sequenced in a study of T cell repertoires in cytomegalovirus infection. Their antigens remain unidentified. One entry per CDR3 protein results from TCRdb running MiXCR on the reads. The data show around 69,000 distinct CDR3 sequences, 20% to 25% seen once. The specimen comprised CD8+ T cells from cultured PBMCs, sampled from culture after CMV antigen stimulation. These receptors were taken from a human donor in good health (CMV status not recorded). Some clones in this sample may be carry-over from other donors' samples.

V gene TRBV7-2 combines with J gene TRBJ2-1, with a weak D call TRBD1 (5 bases). The CDR3 is made up of 15 amino acids. From germline, CDR1 is SGHTA and CDR2 FQGNSA. Deletions cut 1 base from V and 6 bases from J, with 13 bases between. The CDR3 DNA sequence: TGTGCCAGCAGCTTAGTAGGGGAAATGAGCAATGAGCAGTTCTTC. This translates into CASSLVGEMSNEQFF.

V gene TRBV7-6 combines with J gene TRBJ2-5; D uncertain. Between the trimmed V and J ends, which lost 2 bases and 2 bases, there was a span of 9 bases. CDR1 and CDR2 (germline): SGHVS, FNYEAQ. This CDR3 spans 14 amino acids. The CDR3 is CASSLSLQQETQYF. Written as DNA, the CDR3 is TGTGCCAGCAGCTTATCTCTACAGCAAGAGACCCAGTACTTC. Full variable domain (outside the CDR3, taken from reference TRBV7-6 and TRBJ2-5): GAGVSQSPRYKVTKRGQDVALRCDPISGHVSLYWYRQALGQGPEFLTYFNYEAQQDKSGLPNDRFSAERPEGSISTLTIQRTEQRDSAMYRCASSLSLQQETQYFGPGTRLLVL.

This clonotype was found a few times. This chain joins TRBV19 and TRBJ2-3; D is unresolved. The CDR3 contains 13 residues. The V gene lost 5 bases and the J gene lost 6 bases, with 12 bases spanning the gap. Germline V CDR1 and CDR2: LNHDA, SQIVND (reference sequence). Written as DNA, the CDR3 is TGTGCCAGTAGTTTGCTTGCGCTGGATACGCAGTATTTT. Protein sequence: CASSLLALDTQYF.

This clonotype was counted a few times. The chain is built from TRBV7-7 and TRBJ2-2; D might be TRBD1 (5 bases). Trimming removed 5 bases from V and 8 bases from J, with 15 bases in between. Germline-derived CDR1 and CDR2 are SSHAT and FNYEAQ (reference sequence). This CDR3 region has 14 residues. The CDR3, as DNA: TGTGCCAGCAGCCCCCGGCAGGGCGGAGGGGAGCTGTTTTTT. Translation gives CASSPRQGGGELFF.

This clonotype was seen a single time. The chain has TRBV6-1 and TRBJ2-5; 9 positions match TRBD1. V was clipped by 7 bases and J by 4 bases; unmatched bases: 10. From germline, CDR1 is MNHNS and CDR2 SASEGT. The CDR3 is 15 residues long. In DNA, the CDR3 is TGTGCCAGCACCAAAGGGGGACAGGGAGGAGAGACCCAGTACTTC. It is translated as CASTKGGQGGETQYF.

The chain uses TRBV7-2 and TRBJ2-1, with D perhaps TRBD2 (5 bases). From germline, CDR1 is SGHTA and CDR2 FQGNSA. Between the trimmed V and J ends, which lost 6 bases and 5 bases, there was a span of 17 bases. The CDR3 has 15 amino acids. CDR3 nucleotide sequence: TGTGCCAGCAGGGAGGACGGCAGATGGGACAATGAGCAGTTCTTC. This gives the protein CASREDGRWDNEQFF.

In this sample, this clonotype turned up a few times. The chain has TRBV4-1 and TRBJ1-3; possible D gene TRBD1, 5 bases. From germline, CDR1 is MGHRA and CDR2 YSYEKL. V lost 1 base and J lost 8, with 6 bases in between. The CDR3 loop spans 12 amino acids. The CDR3 region has the DNA TGCGCCAGCAGCCAAGGGGGGGACACCATATATTTT. It codes for CASSQGGDTIYF.

This chain joins TRBV6-2 or TRBV6-3 and TRBJ1-1; no definite D call. This CDR3 spans 13 amino acids. Germline CDR1 is MNHEY and CDR2 is SVGEGT. V lost 0 bases, J lost 6 bases, and 8 bases lay in between. The CDR3 DNA reads TGTGCCAGCAGTTACTCCCAATTCGCTGAAGCTTTCTTT. It codes for CASSYSQFAEAFF.

This clonotype was picked up a small number of times. The J gene is TRBJ2-5, the V gene TRBV7-6; D unclear. Trimming cost V 6 bases and J 6 bases, with 14 bases left between them. The CDR3 is 13 residues long. Germline V lookup: CDR1 SGHVS, CDR2 FNYEAQ. The CDR3 bases are TGTGCCAGCAGGGCCTACAGTTCACAGACCCAGTACTTC. This translates into CASRAYSSQTQYF.

This rearrangement joins TRBV12-3 or TRBV12-4 to TRBJ2-1, with D maybe TRBD1 (7 bases). The CDR3 has 16 amino acids. V dropped 6 bases and J dropped 4 bases, with 19 bases sitting between them. The CDR3: CASSPPGQEGYNEQFF. As DNA, the CDR3 is TGTGCCAGCAGCCCCCCCGGACAGGAGGGATACAATGAGCAGTTCTTC.

This clonotype occurred a few times. CDR3 nucleotide sequence: TGTGCCAGCGGACTACCACGAGCGGAAAAACTGTTTTTT. It specifies CASGLPRAEKLFF. The chain employs TRBV6-2 or TRBV6-3 and TRBJ1-4; no definite D call. The CDR3 sequence is 13 residues long. The germline V and J ends were trimmed by 8 bases and 8 bases, with 15 bases remaining between them. The V gene's germline CDR1 is MNHEY and CDR2 SVGEGT.

The J gene is TRBJ2-7, the V gene TRBV28, with D possibly matching TRBD2 (6 bases). V was pared by 1 base and J by 0 bases, with 16 bases between. CDR1 is MDHEN and CDR2 is SYDVKM in the germline V gene. The CDR3 is 17 residues long. The DNA of the CDR3 is TGTGCCAGCAGTTTATTATCGGAGGGCAGCAGCTCCTACGAGCAGTACTTC. This gives the protein CASSLLSEGSSSYEQYF.

The V call is TRBV7-6, the J call TRBJ1-1; tentatively, D is TRBD1 (5 bases). Germline V gives CDR1 SGHVS, CDR2 FNYEAQ. The length of the CDR3 is 17 residues. Trimming removed 5 bases from V and 3 bases from J, with 22 bases in between. The CDR3 DNA reads as TGTGCCAGCAGCCCACGGATTGGGGGGAGACCAGACACTGAAGCTTTCTTT. As protein: CASSPRIGGRPDTEAFF.

V gene TRBV27 combines with J gene TRBJ2-3; the D gene is possibly TRBD1 (6 bases). V shed 1 base and J shed 2 bases, with 7 bases lying between them. The CDR3 runs to 14 residues. Germline CDR1 and CDR2: MNHEY and SMNVEV (reference sequence). The DNA for the CDR3 is TGTGCCAGCAGTTTATACAGGGCCACAGATACGCAGTATTTT. It yields the protein CASSLYRATDTQYF.